This T cell receptor beta chain is drawn from a study of patients and donors after allogeneic stem cell transplantation. A single record per CDR3 protein comes from TCRdb applying MiXCR to the RT-PCR reads. The table records approximately 98,000 distinct CDR3 sequences, roughly 35% of them present only once. The CDR3 extends over 13 amino acids. CDR1 SGHTA and CDR2 FQGNSA come from the germline V gene. V shed 3 bases and J shed 2 bases, with 7 bases lying between them. The chain joins TRBV7-2 to TRBJ2-5; D is unclear. Sequenced input: blood, either unsorted or a sorted T cell fraction (not recorded which). The TCR was taken from a human donor who was either an allogeneic HSCT recipient or a stem cell or donor lymphocyte infusion donor (not recorded which). It is not recorded whose cells these are; they may come from a transplant donor. CDR3 nucleotides: TGTGCCAGCAGCTTTTCGTCTCAAGAGACCCAGTACTTC. Translating it yields CASSFSSQETQYF.